One and the same sample provided the 10 T cell receptor beta chains below, sequenced in a study of CD8 T cells in ankylosing spondylitis. MiXCR, applied by TCRdb to the 5' RACE reads, yields one record per CDR3 protein. Of more than 150,000 distinct CDR3 sequences listed, 15% to 20% are singletons. Sequences were obtained from blood, either unsorted or a sorted T cell fraction (not recorded which). All receptors come from a male donor aged 10 to 35 with ankylosing spondylitis or in good health (not recorded which).

The chain joins TRBV28 to TRBJ2-1; D is unclear. V was cut by 3 bases and J by 3 bases, with 9 bases left in between. The CDR3 covers 14 residues. The germline V gene has CDR1 MDHEN and CDR2 SYDVKM. DNA for the CDR3: TGTGCCAGCAGTTTCCCCCCCCTCTACAATGAGCAGTTCTTC. The encoded protein is CASSFPPLYNEQFF. The full variable domain, rest sourced from reference TRBV28 and TRBJ2-1, is DVKVTQSSRYLVKRTGEKVFLECVQDMDHENMFWYRQDPGLGLRLIYFSYDVKMKEKGDIPEGYSVSREKKERFSLILESASTNQTSMYLCASSFPPLYNEQFFGPGTRLTVL.

In this sample, this clonotype turned up many times. The rearrangement joins TRBV5-1 to TRBJ2-5, with D tentatively TRBD2 (6 bases). This CDR3 has 15 amino acids. V lost 4 bases and J lost 5, with 18 bases in between. The germline V gene has CDR1 SGHRS and CDR2 YFSETQ. The CDR3 protein is CASSRIPGDSETQYF. The DNA of the CDR3 is TGCGCCAGCAGCAGAATACCGGGAGATAGTGAGACCCAGTACTTC.

This clonotype was counted ten times or more. The genes are TRBV12-3 or TRBV12-4 and TRBJ2-3; 7 bases line up with TRBD1. The CDR3 sequence is 16 residues long. Unmatched junction bases numbered 9, after V lost 6 bases and J lost 0 bases. CDR3 sequence: CASRRRTGSSTDTQYF. DNA for the CDR3: TGTGCCAGCAGGAGACGGACAGGTTCTAGCACAGATACGCAGTATTTT.

CDR3: CASEGGEVQKETQYF. CDR3 nucleotides: TGTGCCAGCGAGGGTGGTGAAGTGCAGAAAGAGACCCAGTACTTC. V is TRBV12-3 or TRBV12-4 and J is TRBJ2-5, with D possibly TRBD2 on 5 matching bases. This CDR3 is 15 amino acids long. Trimming left V 8 bases short and J 3 bases short, with 19 bases between.

Many counts were recorded for this clonotype. The gene calls are TRBV14 and TRBJ2-3, with TRBD1 identical over 10 bases. Germline loops: CDR1 SGHDN, CDR2 FVKESK. V was clipped by 1 base and J by 7 bases; unmatched bases: 8. The CDR3 has 16 amino acids. This CDR3 reads CASSQGPGQGRNTQYF. DNA for the CDR3: TGTGCCAGCAGCCAAGGTCCGGGACAGGGGCGGAATACGCAGTATTTT.

This clonotype occurred many times. CDR3 in amino acids: CATSRVPSGNEQFF. The CDR3 DNA sequence: TGTGCCACCAGCAGAGTTCCCAGCGGCAATGAGCAGTTCTTC. The chain is built from TRBV15 and TRBJ2-1; possibly TRBD2 for D (5 bases). The CDR3 extends over 14 amino acids. Trimming shortened V by 1 base and J by 6 bases, and 10 bases separated the two germline ends. Germline CDR1 is LNHNV and CDR2 is YYDKDF (reference sequence). Filled out from reference TRBV15 and TRBJ2-1, the complete variable domain reads DAMVIQNPRYQVTQFGKPVTLSCSQTLNHNVMYWYQQKSSQAPKLLFHYYDKDFNNEADTPDNFQSRRPNTSFCFLDIRSPGLGDTAMYLCATSRVPSGNEQFFGPGTRLTVL.

The rearrangement uses TRBV10-3 and TRBJ2-3; no reliable D call. Germline lookup yields CDR1 ENHRY and CDR2 SYGVKD. V was cut by 6 bases and J by 3 bases, with 4 bases left in between. The CDR3 spans 11 residues. The CDR3: CAISETDTQYF. In DNA form, the CDR3 reads TGTGCCATCAGCGAGACAGATACGCAGTATTTT.

Ten or more counts support this clonotype. The rearrangement links TRBV5-1 to TRBJ2-3; no reliable D call. CDR3 length equals 14 residues. Germline values: CDR1 SGHRS, CDR2 YFSETQ. The V end was cut by 0 bases, the J end by 0 bases, with 5 bases between. CDR3 DNA sequence: TGCGCCAGCAGCTTGGCTGACAGCACAGATACGCAGTATTTT. Amino acids: CASSLADSTDTQYF.

This clonotype was seen only a few times. V is TRBV5-6 and J is TRBJ2-5; D is uncertain. This CDR3 contains 15 residues. Trimming took 2 bases from V and 3 from J, leaving 14 bases between them. The germline V gene has CDR1 SGHDT and CDR2 YYEEEE. The CDR3, as DNA: TGTGCCAGCAGCTTAAGTCAACTGGTAAAAGAGACCCAGTACTTC. This encodes CASSLSQLVKETQYF.

This clonotype was found a few times. The V and J genes are TRBV20-1 and TRBJ2-4, with 11 bases fitting TRBD2. J lost 1 base, V lost 3 bases, and 8 bases had no gene match. The CDR3 is made up of 17 amino acids. Germline V gene lookup returns CDR1 DFQATT and CDR2 SNEGSKA (reference sequence). The DNA for the CDR3 is TGCAGTGCTAGTGCACTAGCGGGAGTACGGGCCAAAAACATTCAGTACTTC. Its translation: CSASALAGVRAKNIQYF.